The 17 T cell receptor beta chains below come from one sample, sequenced in a study of blood T cell repertoires in COVID-19. Method: immunoSEQ multiplex PCR; TCRdb's copy keeps in-frame clones and lacks some. The data show a few hundred thousand clones, about 91% seen once. Source material: peripheral blood. Receptors were obtained from a woman between 45 and 60 years old with COVID-19, enrolled during active disease.

The chain joins TRBV6-1 to TRBJ2-5; D call uncertain. Germline V gene data show CDR1 as MNHNS and CDR2 as SASEGT. The ends were cut back, 2 bases at V and 3 bases at J, with 16 bases in the middle. CDR3 length: 16 amino acids. The CDR3 loop reads CASSEQPGPEKETQYF. In nucleotides, the CDR3 is TGTGCCAGCAGTGAACAACCAGGTCCAGAAAAAGAGACCCAGTACTTC.

This clone was recorded a few times. J is TRBJ1-1 and V is TRBV5-6, with 9 bases matching TRBD1. The CDR3 totals 16 residues. The V segment lost 4 bases and the J segment 6 bases; nucleotides outside the gene matches: 13. Looked up from germline, CDR1 is SGHDT and CDR2 is YYEEEE. The CDR3 protein is CASSPVGTGRGAEAFF. The CDR3 region has the DNA TGTGCCAGCAGCCCGGTTGGGACAGGGCGAGGAGCTGAAGCTTTCTTT.

A few counts support this clone. This chain joins TRBV2 and TRBJ1-4, with D hard to call. V lost 6 bases and J lost 8, with 19 bases in between. CDR1 is SNHLY and CDR2 is FYNNEI in the germline V gene. The CDR3 loop spans 15 amino acids. CDR3: CASSGRSSQVEKLFF. CDR3 nucleotide sequence: TGTGCCAGCAGCGGAAGGTCGTCTCAGGTGGAAAAACTGTTTTTT.

This clone occurred once. The J gene is TRBJ1-1, the V gene TRBV29-1, with D unresolved. CDR1 and CDR2 from the germline V gene are SQVTM and ANQGSEA. Trimming took off 4 bases at V and 0 bases at J, with 9 bases between the two ends. The CDR3 spans 13 residues. The CDR3 is CSVARGLNTEAFF. CDR3 sequence (DNA): TGCAGCGTTGCTCGGGGTCTGAACACTGAAGCTTTCTTT. Filled out from reference TRBV29-1 and TRBJ1-1, the complete variable domain reads SAVISQKPSRDICQRGTSLTIQCQVDSQVTMMFWYRQQPGQSLTLIATANQGSEATYESGFVIDKFPISRPNLTFSTLTVSNMSPEDSSIYLCSVARGLNTEAFFGQGTRLTVV.

The rearrangement uses TRBV25-1 and TRBJ2-7, with 9 bases lining up with TRBD1. This CDR3 has 15 amino acids. The V gene end was trimmed by 4 bases and the J gene end by 9 bases; junction bases not matched to a gene: 13. Looked up from germline, CDR1 is MGHDK and CDR2 is SYGVNS. CDR3: CASSVTGTGTLGQYF. CDR3 nucleotides: TGTGCCAGCAGTGTCACCGGGACAGGGACCCTCGGGCAGTACTTC.

DNA of the CDR3: TGTGCCAGCAGCGGCACCGTGGCCCCGGGGGGGGAGCTGTTTTTT. The encoded protein is CASSGTVAPGGELFF. The rearrangement links TRBV7-9 to TRBJ2-2; TRBD2 might be the D (5 bases). Germline CDR1 and CDR2: SEHNR and FQNEAQ (reference sequence). Trimming stripped 5 bases from V and 8 bases from J, with 18 bases between. This CDR3 contains 15 residues.

Worth noting for this clone: Other DNA sequences within the sample encode an identical CDR3. The chain uses TRBV9 and TRBJ2-3, with D perhaps matching TRBD2 (6 bases). Germline loops: CDR1 SGDLS, CDR2 YYNGEE. The CDR3 runs to 16 residues. V was pared by 0 bases and J by 1 base, with 12 bases between. DNA of the CDR3: TGTGCCAGCAGCGTAGTCGCGTCGGGGGGCACAGATACGCAGTATTTT. Its translation is CASSVVASGGTDTQYF.

This clone was detected only once. CDR3: CASTMTGGDSTDTQYF. In DNA, the CDR3 is TGTGCCAGCACTATGACAGGGGGTGATAGCACAGATACGCAGTATTTT. The rearrangement uses TRBV28 and TRBJ2-3, with 9 bases matching TRBD1. V gave up 7 bases and J gave up 0 bases; unmatched junction bases: 8. Per the germline V gene, CDR1 is MDHEN and CDR2 is SYDVKM. The CDR3 is 16 amino acids.

The chain employs TRBV10-1 and TRBJ2-2, with D possibly matching TRBD1 (5 bases). CDR3 length: 14 residues. Germline CDR1 WNHNN, CDR2 SYGVQD (reference sequence). The V end lost 0 bases, the J end lost 7 bases, and 9 bases lay between the germline ends. The CDR3 reads CASSESGQGGELFF. In DNA form, the CDR3 reads TGCGCCAGCAGTGAGTCGGGTCAGGGCGGGGAGCTGTTTTTT.

This clone came up once. The rearrangement uses TRBV6-5 and TRBJ1-1, with 8 bases lining up with TRBD1. V lost 6 bases, J lost 5 bases, and 8 bases stayed unmatched. Germline assignment: CDR1 MNHEY and CDR2 SVGAGI. The CDR3 length is 14 residues. The CDR3 loop is CASRGSTGGTEAFF. The CDR3 DNA is TGTGCCAGCAGGGGATCCACAGGGGGAACTGAAGCTTTCTTT.

This rearrangement joins TRBV5-1 to TRBJ2-4; 12 positions match TRBD2. Losses at the gene ends were 0 bases for V and 10 bases for J; bases not matched to a gene: 2. This CDR3 comprises 14 residues. Germline V lookup: CDR1 SGHRS, CDR2 YFSETQ. The CDR3 loop reads CASSLGLAGDIQYF. The CDR3 DNA is TGCGCCAGCAGCTTGGGACTAGCGGGGGATATTCAGTACTTC.

The chain employs TRBV2 and TRBJ2-7; maybe TRBD1 (5 bases). V lost 6 bases, J lost 3 bases, and 27 bases lay in between. The CDR3 totals 18 residues. The germline CDR1 and CDR2 sequences are SNHLY and FYNNEI. The CDR3 spells CASRTPLGEGDPNYEQYF. Written as DNA, the CDR3 is TGTGCCAGCAGGACCCCCCTGGGTGAAGGGGATCCCAACTACGAGCAGTACTTC. Together with reference TRBV2 and TRBJ2-7, the CDR3 gives the full variable domain: EPEVTQTPSHQVTQMGQEVILRCVPISNHLYFYWYRQILGQKVEFLVSFYNNEISEKSEIFDDQFSVERPDGSNFTLKIRSTKLEDSAMYFCASRTPLGEGDPNYEQYFGPGTRLTVT.

This CDR3 is CASSEGPSDFYGYTF. CDR3 coding DNA: TGTGCCAGCAGTGAAGGTCCCAGCGACTTCTATGGCTACACCTTC. The V call is TRBV2, the J call TRBJ1-2; D unclear. The CDR3 sequence is 15 residues long. Trimming left V 1 base short and J 4 bases short, with 13 bases between. Germline-derived CDR1 and CDR2 are SNHLY and FYNNEI.

The rearrangement uses TRBV18 and TRBJ1-1; D is uncertain. Trimming removed 2 bases from V and 1 base from J, with 11 bases in between. The CDR3 runs 15 residues. Germline CDR1 and CDR2: KGHSH and LQKENI. The CDR3 bases are TGTGCCAGCTCACCAGAGGGTTGGGGGAACACTGAAGCTTTCTTT. This sequence encodes CASSPEGWGNTEAFF.

Worth noting for this clone: Other DNA sequences in the sample encode the same CDR3. The chain has TRBV5-1 and TRBJ1-3; TRBD1 agrees at 11 bases. The V gene end was trimmed by 4 bases and the J gene end by 2 bases; junction bases not matched to a gene: 2. Germline V gene data show CDR1 as SGHRS and CDR2 as YFSETQ. The CDR3 has 15 amino acids. CDR3 DNA: TGCGCCAGCAGCCCGGGACAGGGGGCTGGAAACACCATATATTTT. Its protein product is CASSPGQGAGNTIYF.

The V call is TRBV19, the J call TRBJ2-7; possible D gene TRBD1, 6 bases. Germline CDR1 reads LNHDA; CDR2 reads SQIVND (reference sequence). V was cut by 5 bases and J by 3 bases, with 17 bases left in between. The CDR3 runs 15 residues. As DNA, the CDR3 is TGTGCCAGTAGTGATGACAGGCTATTCCACTACGAGCAGTACTTC. Its translation is CASSDDRLFHYEQYF.

This chain uses TRBV9 with TRBJ2-1; the D gene is possibly TRBD2 (7 bases). V was pared by 1 base and J by 9 bases, with 17 bases between. Germline-derived CDR1 and CDR2 are SGDLS and YYNGEE. The CDR3 runs 15 residues. The CDR3: CASSVTGRGSGEQFF. The DNA of the CDR3 is TGTGCCAGCAGCGTAACAGGGAGGGGGTCGGGTGAGCAGTTCTTC.